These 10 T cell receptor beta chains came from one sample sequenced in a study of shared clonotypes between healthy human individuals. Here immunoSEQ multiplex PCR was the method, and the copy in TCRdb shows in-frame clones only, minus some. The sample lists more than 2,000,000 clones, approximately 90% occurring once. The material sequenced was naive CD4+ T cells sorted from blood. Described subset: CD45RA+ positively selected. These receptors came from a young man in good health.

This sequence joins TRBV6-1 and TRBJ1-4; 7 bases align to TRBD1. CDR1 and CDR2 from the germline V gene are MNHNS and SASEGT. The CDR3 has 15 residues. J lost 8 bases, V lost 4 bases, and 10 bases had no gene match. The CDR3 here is CASSAQGGSWEKLFF. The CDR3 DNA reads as TGTGCCAGCAGTGCCCAAGGGGGCTCCTGGGAAAAACTGTTTTTT.

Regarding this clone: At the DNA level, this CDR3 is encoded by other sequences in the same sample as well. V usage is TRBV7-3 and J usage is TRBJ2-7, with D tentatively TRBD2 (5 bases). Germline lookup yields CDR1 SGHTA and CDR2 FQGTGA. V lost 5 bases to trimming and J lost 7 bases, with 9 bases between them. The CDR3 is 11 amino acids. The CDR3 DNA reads TGTGCCAGCAGCGCCGGCGGGGAGCAGTACTTC. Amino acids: CASSAGGEQYF.

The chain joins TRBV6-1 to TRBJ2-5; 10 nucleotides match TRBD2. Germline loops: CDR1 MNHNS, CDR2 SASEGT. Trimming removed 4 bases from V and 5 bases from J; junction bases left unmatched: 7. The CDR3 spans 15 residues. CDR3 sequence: CASSVAGGGMETQYF. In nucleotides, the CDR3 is TGTGCCAGCAGTGTAGCGGGGGGAGGCATGGAGACCCAGTACTTC.

CDR3 nucleotides: TGTGCCTGGGGGCTAGAGGATACGCAGTATTTT. Amino acids: CAWGLEDTQYF. The chain couples TRBV30 to TRBJ2-3; D unclear. The CDR3 is 11 amino acids. Germline CDR1 is GTSNPN and CDR2 is SVGIG (reference sequence). Trimming cost V 5 bases and J 6 bases, with 9 bases left between them.

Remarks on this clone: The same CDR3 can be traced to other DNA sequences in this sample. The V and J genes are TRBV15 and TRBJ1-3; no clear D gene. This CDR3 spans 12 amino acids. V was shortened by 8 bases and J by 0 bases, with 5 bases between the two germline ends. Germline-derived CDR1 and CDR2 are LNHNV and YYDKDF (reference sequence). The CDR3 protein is CATSLSGNTIYF. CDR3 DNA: TGTGCCACCTCTCTCTCTGGAAACACCATATATTTT.

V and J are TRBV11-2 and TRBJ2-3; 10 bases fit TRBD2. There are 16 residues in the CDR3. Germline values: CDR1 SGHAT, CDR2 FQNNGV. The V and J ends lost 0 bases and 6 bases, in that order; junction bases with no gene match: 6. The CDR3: CASSLDVGLAHDTQYF. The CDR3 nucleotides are TGTGCCAGCAGCTTAGACGTGGGACTAGCGCATGATACGCAGTATTTT. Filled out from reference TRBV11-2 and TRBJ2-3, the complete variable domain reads EAGVAQSPRYKIIEKRQSVAFWCNPISGHATLYWYQQILGQGPKLLIQFQNNGVVDDSQLPKDRFSAERLKGVDSTLKIQPAKLEDSAVYLCASSLDVGLAHDTQYFGPGTRLTVL.

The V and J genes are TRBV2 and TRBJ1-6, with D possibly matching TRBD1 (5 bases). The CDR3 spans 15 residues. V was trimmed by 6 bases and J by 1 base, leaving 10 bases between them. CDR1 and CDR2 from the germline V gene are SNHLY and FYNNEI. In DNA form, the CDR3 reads TGTGCCAGCAGGTTCGAGGGGTCCTATAATTCACCCCTCCACTTT. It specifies CASRFEGSYNSPLHF.

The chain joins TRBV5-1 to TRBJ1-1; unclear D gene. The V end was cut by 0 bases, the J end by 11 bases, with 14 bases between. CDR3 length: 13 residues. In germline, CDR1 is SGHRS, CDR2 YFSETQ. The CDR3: CASSLEQTREAFF. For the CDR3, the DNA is TGCGCCAGCAGCTTGGAGCAGACCAGAGAGGCTTTCTTT.

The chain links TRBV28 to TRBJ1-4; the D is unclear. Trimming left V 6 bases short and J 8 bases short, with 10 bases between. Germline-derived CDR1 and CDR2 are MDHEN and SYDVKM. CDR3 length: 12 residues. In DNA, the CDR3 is TGTGCCAGCAGCAGGCAAAGGGAAAAACTGTTTTTT. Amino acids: CASSRQREKLFF.

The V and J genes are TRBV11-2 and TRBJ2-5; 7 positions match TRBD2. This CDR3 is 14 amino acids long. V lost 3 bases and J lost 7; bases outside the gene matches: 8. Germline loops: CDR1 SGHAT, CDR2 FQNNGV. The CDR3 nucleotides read TGTGCCAGCAGCTTTAGCGGGCCGGGGGGGACCCAGTACTTC. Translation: CASSFSGPGGTQYF.